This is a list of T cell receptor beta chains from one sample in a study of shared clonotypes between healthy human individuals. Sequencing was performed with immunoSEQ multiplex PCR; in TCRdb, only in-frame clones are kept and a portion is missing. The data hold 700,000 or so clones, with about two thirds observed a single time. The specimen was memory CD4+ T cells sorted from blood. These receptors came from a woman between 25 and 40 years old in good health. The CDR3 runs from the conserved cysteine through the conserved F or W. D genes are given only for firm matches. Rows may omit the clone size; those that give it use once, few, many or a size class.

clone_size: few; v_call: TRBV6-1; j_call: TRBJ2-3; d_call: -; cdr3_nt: TGTGCCAGCAGTCGGAGCACAGATACGCAGTATTTT; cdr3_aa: CASSRSTDTQYF
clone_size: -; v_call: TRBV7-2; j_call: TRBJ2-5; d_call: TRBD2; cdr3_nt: TGTGCCAGCAGCTTACTAGCGGGACTAAAGACCCAGTACTTC; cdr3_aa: CASSLLAGLKTQYF
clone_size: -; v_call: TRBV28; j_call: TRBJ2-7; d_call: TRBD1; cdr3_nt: TGTGCCAGCTCACTCGCGGGACAGGTCGAGCAGTACTTC; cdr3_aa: CASSLAGQVEQYF
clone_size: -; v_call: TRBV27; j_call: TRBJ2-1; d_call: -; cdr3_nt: TGTGCCAGCAGTTTATCGTCGAGCTCCTACAATGAGCAGTTCTTC; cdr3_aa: CASSLSSSSYNEQFF
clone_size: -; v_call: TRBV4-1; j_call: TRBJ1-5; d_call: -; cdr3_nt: TGCGCCAGCAGCCAAGATCCCAATCAGCCCCAGCATTTT; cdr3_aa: CASSQDPNQPQHF
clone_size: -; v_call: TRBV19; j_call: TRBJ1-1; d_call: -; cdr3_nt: TGTGCCAGTAGTATAGCCTCCATGAACACTGAAGCTTTCTTT; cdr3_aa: CASSIASMNTEAFF
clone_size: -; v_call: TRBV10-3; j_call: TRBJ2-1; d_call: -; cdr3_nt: TGTGCCATCAGTGAGTCGACACGGACAGATGAGCAGTTCTTC; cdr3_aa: CAISESTRTDEQFF
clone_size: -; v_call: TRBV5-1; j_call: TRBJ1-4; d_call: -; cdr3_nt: TGCGCCAGCAGCCCCGGGACCCGGGGGGAAAAACTGTTTTTT; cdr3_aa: CASSPGTRGEKLFF
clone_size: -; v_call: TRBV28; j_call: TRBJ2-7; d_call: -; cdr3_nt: TGTGCCAGCAGTTTATCCCCGAGGATTCGAGCCGAGCAGTACTTC; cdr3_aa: CASSLSPRIRAEQYF
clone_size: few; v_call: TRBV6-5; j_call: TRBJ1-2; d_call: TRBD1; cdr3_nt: TGTGCCAGCAGACAGGGACAGTCGATTAGTTATGGCTACACCTTC; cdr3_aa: CASRQGQSISYGYTF
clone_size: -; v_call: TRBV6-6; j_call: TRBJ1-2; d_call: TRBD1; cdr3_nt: TGTGCCAGCAGTTACGAGGGGGCTGCTGGCTACACCTTC; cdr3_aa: CASSYEGAAGYTF
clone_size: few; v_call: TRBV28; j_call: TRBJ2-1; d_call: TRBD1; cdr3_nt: TGTGCCAGCAGAACAGGGGACAATGAGCAGTTCTTC; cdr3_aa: CASRTGDNEQFF
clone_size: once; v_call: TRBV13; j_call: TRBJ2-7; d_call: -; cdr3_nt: TGTGCCAGCACCAGACTGTGGGGTGGGCAGGGTGGCGACGAGCAGTACTTC; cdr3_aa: CASTRLWGGQGGDEQYF
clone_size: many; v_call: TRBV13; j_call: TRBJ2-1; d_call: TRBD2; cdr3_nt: TGTGCCAGCAGCCAAGTCCTGGGACTAGCGGGAGAGGGGCTAAAGGGATACAATGAGCAGTTCTTC; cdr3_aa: CASSQVLGLAGEGLKGYNEQFF
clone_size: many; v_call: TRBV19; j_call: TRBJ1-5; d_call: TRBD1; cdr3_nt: TGTGCCAGTAGTATAATAGGGACAGGGGCGAATCAGCCCCAGCATTTT; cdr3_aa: CASSIIGTGANQPQHF
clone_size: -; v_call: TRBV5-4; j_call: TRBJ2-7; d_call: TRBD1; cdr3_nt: TGTGCCAGCAGCGGGAGGACAGGGATCGGGGAGCAGTACTTC; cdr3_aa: CASSGRTGIGEQYF
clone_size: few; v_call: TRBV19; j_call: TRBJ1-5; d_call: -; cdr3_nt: TGTGCCAGTAGGACCAGGGGTGATGGGCTTTATGGCAATCAGCCCCAGCATTTT; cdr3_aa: CASRTRGDGLYGNQPQHF
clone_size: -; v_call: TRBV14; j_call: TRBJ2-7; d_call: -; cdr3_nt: TGTGCCAGCAGCCACCAAATTACCTACGAGCAGTACTTC; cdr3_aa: CASSHQITYEQYF
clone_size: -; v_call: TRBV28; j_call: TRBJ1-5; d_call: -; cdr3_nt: TGTGCCAGCATGGGCACCCTGGGCAATCAGCCCCAGCATTTT; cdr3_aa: CASMGTLGNQPQHF
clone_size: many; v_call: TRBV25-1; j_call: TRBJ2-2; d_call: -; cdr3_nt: TGTGCCAGCAGTGAATCCTCCAGGAACACCGGGGAGCTGTTTTTT; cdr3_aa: CASSESSRNTGELFF
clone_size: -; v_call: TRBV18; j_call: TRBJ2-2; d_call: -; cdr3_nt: TGTGCCAGCTCACCACCTAATACCGGGGAGCTGTTTTTT; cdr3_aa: CASSPPNTGELFF
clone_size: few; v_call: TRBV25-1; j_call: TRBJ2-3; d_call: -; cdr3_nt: TGTGCCAGCAGTGAATCAGGTCAGGGGGGAGATACGCAGTATTTT; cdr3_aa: CASSESGQGGDTQYF
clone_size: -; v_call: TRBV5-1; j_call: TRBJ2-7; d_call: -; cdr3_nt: TGCGCCAGCAGCTTGGCGGCCCCAGGGCGGGATACCTACGAGCAGTACTTC; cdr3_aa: CASSLAAPGRDTYEQYF
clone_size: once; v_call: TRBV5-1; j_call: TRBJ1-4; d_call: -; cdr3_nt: TGCGCCAGCAGCTCCGGTGGGTTCGGAAGGGAAAAACTGTTTTTT; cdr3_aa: CASSSGGFGREKLFF
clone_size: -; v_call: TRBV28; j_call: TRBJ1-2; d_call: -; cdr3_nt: TGTGCCAGCAGTTTCGGCAGCTATGGCTACACCTTC; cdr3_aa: CASSFGSYGYTF
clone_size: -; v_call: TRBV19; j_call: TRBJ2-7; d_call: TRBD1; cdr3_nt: TGTGCCAGTACCGGGACAGAAGCAGGGGAGCAGTACTTC; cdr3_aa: CASTGTEAGEQYF
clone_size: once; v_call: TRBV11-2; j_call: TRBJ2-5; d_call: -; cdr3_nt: TGTGCCAGCAGCTTAGCGGCCGGGGAAAGAGTGACCCAGTACTTC; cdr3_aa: CASSLAAGERVTQYF
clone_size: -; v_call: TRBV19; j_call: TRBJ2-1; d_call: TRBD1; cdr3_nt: TGTGCCAGTAGTAGCCCCGGGACAGGACTCTACAATGAGCAGTTCTTC; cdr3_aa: CASSSPGTGLYNEQFF
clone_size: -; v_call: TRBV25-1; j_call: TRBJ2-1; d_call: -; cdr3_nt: TGTGCCAGCAGTCAGCAGTCGGGAGACCACAATGAGCAGTTCTTC; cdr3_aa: CASSQQSGDHNEQFF
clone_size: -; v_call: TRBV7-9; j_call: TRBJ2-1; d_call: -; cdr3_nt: TGTGCCAGCAGCTTAGAGGGAGCGGCGGTCTACAATGAGCAGTTCTTC; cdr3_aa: CASSLEGAAVYNEQFF
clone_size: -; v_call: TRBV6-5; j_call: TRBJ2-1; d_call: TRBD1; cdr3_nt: TGTGCCGCAGAAGACAGGGTCTGGAATGAGCAGTTCTTC; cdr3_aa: CAAEDRVWNEQFF
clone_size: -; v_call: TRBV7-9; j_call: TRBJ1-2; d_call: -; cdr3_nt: TGTGCCAGTACCCTATCCGGGACACCTAACTATGGCTACACCTTC; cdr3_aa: CASTLSGTPNYGYTF
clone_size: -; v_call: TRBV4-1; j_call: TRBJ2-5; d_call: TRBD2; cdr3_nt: TGCGCCAGCAGTCAGACGACTAGCGGGAGGGAGACCCAGTACTTC; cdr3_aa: CASSQTTSGRETQYF
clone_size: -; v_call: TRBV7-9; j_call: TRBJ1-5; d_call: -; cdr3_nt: TGTGCCAGCAGCTTAAGCAATCAGCCCCAGCATTTT; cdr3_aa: CASSLSNQPQHF
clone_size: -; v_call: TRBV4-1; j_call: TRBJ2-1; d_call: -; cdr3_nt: TGCGCCAGCAGCTCCCAGCCCCACCCCAACAATGAGCAGTTCTTC; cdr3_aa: CASSSQPHPNNEQFF